This T cell receptor (beta chain) derives from a study of T cells in Graves' hyperthyroidism and ophthalmopathy. Study-wide results and limits: Blood held most thyroid clonotypes expanded above 0.001 frequency.

Comments on this clonotype: What it binds is not known.

V was pared by 4 bases and J by 1 base, with 9 bases of the junction left unmatched. In germline, CDR1 is SEHNR, CDR2 FQNEAQ (reference sequence). The CDR3 spans 16 residues. Patients showing uncontrolled infection, other autoimmune disease, pregnancy or lactation were ineligible. Based on clinical symptoms, serum thyroxine and TRAb, thyroid ultrasound and orbital computed tomography, diagnoses were reached. Amplification yielded TCR beta CDR3 regions, with RNA transcripts as the source. The HTBI set primed first-round TCR CDR3 RT-PCR. MiXCR, applied by TCRdb to the multiplex PCR reads, yields one record per CDR3 protein. The table lists some 400,000 distinct CDR3 sequences, about 15% of them singletons.

The sequencing input was blood. This sequence was found in a woman aged 55 to 70 with Graves' hyperthyroidism. This rearrangement joins TRBV7-9 to TRBJ1-1, with 7 bases lining up with TRBD1. Here the CDR3 reads CASSSQRGQPNTEAFF. CDR3 sequence (DNA): TGTGCCAGCAGCTCACAACGGGGACAGCCGAACACTGAAGCTTTCTTT.